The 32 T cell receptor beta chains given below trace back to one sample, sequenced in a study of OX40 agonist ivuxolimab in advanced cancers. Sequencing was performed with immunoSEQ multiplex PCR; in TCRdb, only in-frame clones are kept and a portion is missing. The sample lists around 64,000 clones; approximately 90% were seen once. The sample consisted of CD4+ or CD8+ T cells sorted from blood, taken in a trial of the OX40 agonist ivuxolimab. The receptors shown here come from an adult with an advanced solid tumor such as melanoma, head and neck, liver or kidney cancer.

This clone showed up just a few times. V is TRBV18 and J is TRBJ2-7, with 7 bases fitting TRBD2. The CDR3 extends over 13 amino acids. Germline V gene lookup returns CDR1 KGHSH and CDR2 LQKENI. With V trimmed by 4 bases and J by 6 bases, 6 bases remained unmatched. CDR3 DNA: TGTGCCAGCTCACTGGGGGGGGTCCTCGAGCAGTACTTC. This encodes CASSLGGVLEQYF.

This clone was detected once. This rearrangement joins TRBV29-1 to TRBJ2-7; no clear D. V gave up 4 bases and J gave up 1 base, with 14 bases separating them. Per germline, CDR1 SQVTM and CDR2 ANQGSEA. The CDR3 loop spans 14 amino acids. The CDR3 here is CSVVKWAGSYEQYF. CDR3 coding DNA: TGCAGCGTTGTCAAGTGGGCAGGTTCCTACGAGCAGTACTTC.

The CDR3 reads CSVEEETNEQFF. The CDR3 region has the DNA TGCAGCGTTGAAGAAGAAACCAATGAGCAGTTCTTC. The chain couples TRBV29-1 to TRBJ2-1; D gene uncertain. CDR3 size: 12 residues. Germline V CDR1 and CDR2: SQVTM, ANQGSEA. The V end was cut by 0 bases, the J end by 6 bases, with 6 bases between.

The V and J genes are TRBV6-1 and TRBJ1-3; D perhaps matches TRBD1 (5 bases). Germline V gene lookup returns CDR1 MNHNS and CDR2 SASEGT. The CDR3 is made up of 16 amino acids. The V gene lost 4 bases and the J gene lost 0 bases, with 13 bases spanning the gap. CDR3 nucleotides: TGTGCCAGCAGTGCCGACGGGAGGGGCTCTGGAAACACCATATATTTT. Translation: CASSADGRGSGNTIYF.

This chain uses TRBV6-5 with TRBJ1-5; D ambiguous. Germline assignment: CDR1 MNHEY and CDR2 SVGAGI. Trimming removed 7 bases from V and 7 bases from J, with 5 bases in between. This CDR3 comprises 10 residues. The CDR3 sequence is CASNKQPQHF. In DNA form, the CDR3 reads TGTGCCAGCAATAAACAGCCCCAGCATTTT.

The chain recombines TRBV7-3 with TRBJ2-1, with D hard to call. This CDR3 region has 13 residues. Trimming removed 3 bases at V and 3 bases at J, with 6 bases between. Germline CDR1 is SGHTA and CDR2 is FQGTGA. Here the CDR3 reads CASSLGFYNEQFF. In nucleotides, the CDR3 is TGTGCCAGCAGCTTGGGGTTCTACAATGAGCAGTTCTTC.

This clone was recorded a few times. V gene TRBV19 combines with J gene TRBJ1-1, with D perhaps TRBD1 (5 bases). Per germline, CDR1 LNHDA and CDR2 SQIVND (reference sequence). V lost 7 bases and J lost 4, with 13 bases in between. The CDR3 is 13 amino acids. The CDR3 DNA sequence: TGTGCCAGTAAGTCTCCCGGGGGCACTGAAGCTTTCTTT. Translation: CASKSPGGTEAFF. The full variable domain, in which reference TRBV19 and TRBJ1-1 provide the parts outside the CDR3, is DGGITQSPKYLFRKEGQNVTLSCEQNLNHDAMYWYRQDPGQGLRLIYYSQIVNDFQKGDIAEGYSVSREKKESFPLTVTSAQKNPTAFYLCASKSPGGTEAFFGQGTRLTVV.

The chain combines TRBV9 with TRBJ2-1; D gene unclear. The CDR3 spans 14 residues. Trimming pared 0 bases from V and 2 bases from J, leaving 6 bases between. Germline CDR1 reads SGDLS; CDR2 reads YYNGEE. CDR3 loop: CASSVGLTYNEQFF. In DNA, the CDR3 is TGTGCCAGCAGCGTAGGACTTACCTACAATGAGCAGTTCTTC.

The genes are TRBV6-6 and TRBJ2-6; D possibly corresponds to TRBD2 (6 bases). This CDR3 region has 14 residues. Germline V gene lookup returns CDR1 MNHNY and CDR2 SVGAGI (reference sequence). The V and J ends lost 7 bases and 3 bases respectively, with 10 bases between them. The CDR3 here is CASKGGYGANVLTF. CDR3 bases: TGTGCCAGCAAGGGAGGTTATGGGGCCAACGTCCTGACTTTC.

CDR3 in DNA: TGTGCCAGCAGCTTTATGCGTTACGAGCAGTACTTC. This translates into CASSFMRYEQYF. V and J are TRBV7-2 and TRBJ2-7; D not resolved. The CDR3 runs to 12 residues. The germline V gene has CDR1 SGHTA and CDR2 FQGNSA. V was trimmed by 3 bases and J by 4 bases, leaving 7 bases between them.

CDR3 region: CATHPGHVLKGPQHF. DNA for the CDR3: TGTGCCACCCACCCTGGACACGTGTTAAAGGGGCCCCAGCATTTT. The chain carries TRBV15 and TRBJ1-5; D possibly corresponds to TRBD1 (5 bases). Germline V gene data show CDR1 as LNHNV and CDR2 as YYDKDF (reference sequence). The CDR3 has 15 amino acids. Deletions cut 8 bases from V and 9 bases from J, with 23 bases between.

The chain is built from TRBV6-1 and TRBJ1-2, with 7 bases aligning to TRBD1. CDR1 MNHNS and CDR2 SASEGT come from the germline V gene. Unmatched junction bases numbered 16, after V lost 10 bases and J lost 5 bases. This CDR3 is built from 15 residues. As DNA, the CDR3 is TGTGCCACGAATGACAGGGAGCCACCACTTTATGGCTACACCTTC. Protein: CATNDREPPLYGYTF.

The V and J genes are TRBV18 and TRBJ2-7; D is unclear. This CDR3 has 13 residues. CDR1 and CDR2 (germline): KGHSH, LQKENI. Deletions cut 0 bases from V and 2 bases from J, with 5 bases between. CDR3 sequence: CASSPPSAYEQYF. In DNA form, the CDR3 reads TGTGCCAGCTCACCACCGTCAGCCTACGAGCAGTACTTC.

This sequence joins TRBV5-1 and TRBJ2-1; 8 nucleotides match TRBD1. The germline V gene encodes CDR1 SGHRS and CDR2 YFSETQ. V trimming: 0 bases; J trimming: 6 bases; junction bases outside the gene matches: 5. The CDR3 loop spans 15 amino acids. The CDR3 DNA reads TGCGCCAGCAGCTTGGGGGGCACAGGGGGCAATGAGCAGTTCTTC. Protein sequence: CASSLGGTGGNEQFF.

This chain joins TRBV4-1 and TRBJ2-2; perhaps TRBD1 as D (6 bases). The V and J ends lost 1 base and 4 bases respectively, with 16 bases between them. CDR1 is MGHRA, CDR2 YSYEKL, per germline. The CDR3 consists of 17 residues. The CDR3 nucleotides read TGCGCCAGCAGCCAAGCTCCTGGGGGCCTAGGCACCGGGGAGCTGTTTTTT. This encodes CASSQAPGGLGTGELFF.

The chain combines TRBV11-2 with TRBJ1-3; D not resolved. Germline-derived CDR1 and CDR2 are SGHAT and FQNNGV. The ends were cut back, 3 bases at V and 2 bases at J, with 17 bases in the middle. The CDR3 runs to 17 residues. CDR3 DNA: TGTGCCAGCAGCTTGTCGCGTCTGGTAGGGACTGGAAACACCATATATTTT. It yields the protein CASSLSRLVGTGNTIYF.

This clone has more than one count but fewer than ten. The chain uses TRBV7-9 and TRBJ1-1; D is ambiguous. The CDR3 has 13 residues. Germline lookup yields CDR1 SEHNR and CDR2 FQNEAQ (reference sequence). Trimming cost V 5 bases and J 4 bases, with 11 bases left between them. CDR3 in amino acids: CASSPNYGTEAFF. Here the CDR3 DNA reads TGTGCCAGCAGCCCTAACTACGGCACTGAAGCTTTCTTT.

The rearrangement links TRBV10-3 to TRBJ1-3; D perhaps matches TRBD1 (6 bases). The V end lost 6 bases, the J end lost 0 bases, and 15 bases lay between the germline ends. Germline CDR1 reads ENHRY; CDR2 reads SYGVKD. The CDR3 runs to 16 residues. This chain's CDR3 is CAIRTGSGSSGNTIYF. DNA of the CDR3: TGTGCCATCAGGACAGGTTCTGGGTCCTCTGGAAACACCATATATTTT.

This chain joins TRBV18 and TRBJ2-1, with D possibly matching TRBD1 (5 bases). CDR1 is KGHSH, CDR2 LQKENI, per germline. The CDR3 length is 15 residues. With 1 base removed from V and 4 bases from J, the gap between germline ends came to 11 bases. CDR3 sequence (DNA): TGTGCCAGCTCACCACAGGCAGGGAAGTACAATGAGCAGTTCTTC. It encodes CASSPQAGKYNEQFF.

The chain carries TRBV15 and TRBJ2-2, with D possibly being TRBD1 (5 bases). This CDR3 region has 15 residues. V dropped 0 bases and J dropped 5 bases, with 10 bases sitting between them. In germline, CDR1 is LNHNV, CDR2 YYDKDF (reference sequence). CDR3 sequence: CATSRDREVTGELFF. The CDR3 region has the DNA TGTGCCACCAGCAGAGACAGGGAAGTAACCGGGGAGCTGTTTTTT. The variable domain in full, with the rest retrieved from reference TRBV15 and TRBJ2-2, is DAMVIQNPRYQVTQFGKPVTLSCSQTLNHNVMYWYQQKSSQAPKLLFHYYDKDFNNEADTPDNFQSRRPNTSFCFLDIRSPGLGDTAMYLCATSRDREVTGELFFGEGSRLTVL.

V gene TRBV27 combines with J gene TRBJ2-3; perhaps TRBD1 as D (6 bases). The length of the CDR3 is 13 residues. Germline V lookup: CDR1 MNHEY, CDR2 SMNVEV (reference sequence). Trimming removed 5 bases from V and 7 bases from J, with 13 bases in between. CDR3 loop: CASSTRQGNTQYF. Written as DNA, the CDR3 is TGTGCCAGCAGTACCCGCCAGGGGAATACGCAGTATTTT.

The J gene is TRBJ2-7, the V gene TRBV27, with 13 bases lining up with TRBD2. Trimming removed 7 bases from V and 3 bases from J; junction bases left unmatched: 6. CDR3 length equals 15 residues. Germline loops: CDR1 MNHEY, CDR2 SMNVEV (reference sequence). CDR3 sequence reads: CASKRLAGGGYEQYF. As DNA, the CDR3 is TGTGCCAGCAAAAGACTAGCGGGGGGAGGCTACGAGCAGTACTTC.

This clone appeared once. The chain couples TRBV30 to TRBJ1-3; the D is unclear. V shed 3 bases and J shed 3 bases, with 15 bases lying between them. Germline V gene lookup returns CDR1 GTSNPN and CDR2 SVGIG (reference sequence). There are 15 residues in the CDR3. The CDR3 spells CAWSPGVGYGNTIYF. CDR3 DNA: TGTGCCTGGAGCCCCGGCGTCGGGTATGGAAACACCATATATTTT.

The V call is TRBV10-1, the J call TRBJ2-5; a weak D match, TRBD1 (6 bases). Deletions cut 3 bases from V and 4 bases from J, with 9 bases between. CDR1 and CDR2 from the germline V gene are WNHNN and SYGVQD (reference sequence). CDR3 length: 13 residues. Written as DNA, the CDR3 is TGCGCCAGCAGTGAAGGGGGAAGAGAGACCCAGTACTTC. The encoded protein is CASSEGGRETQYF.

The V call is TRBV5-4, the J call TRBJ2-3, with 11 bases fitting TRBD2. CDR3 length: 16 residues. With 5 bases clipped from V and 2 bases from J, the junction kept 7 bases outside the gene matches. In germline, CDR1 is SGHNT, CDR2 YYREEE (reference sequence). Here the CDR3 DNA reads TGTGCCAGCAGACACGGGACTAGCGGCTACACAGATACGCAGTATTTT. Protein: CASRHGTSGYTDTQYF.

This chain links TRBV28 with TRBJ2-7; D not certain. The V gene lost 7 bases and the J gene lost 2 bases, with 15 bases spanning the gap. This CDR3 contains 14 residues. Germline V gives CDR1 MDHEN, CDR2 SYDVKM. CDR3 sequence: CASTQNSYPYEQYF. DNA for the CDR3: TGTGCCAGCACCCAAAACTCCTATCCCTACGAGCAGTACTTC.

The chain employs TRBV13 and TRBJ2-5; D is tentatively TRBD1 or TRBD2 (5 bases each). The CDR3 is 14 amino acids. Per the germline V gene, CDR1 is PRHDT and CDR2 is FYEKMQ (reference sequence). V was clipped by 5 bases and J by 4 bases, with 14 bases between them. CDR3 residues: CASSPRDSGETQYF. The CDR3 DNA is TGTGCCAGCAGCCCCCGTGACAGCGGAGAGACCCAGTACTTC.

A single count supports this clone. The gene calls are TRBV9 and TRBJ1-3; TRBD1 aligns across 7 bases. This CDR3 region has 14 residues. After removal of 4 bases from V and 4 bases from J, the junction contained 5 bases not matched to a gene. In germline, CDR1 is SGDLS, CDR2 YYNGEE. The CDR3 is CASSPQGRGNTIYF. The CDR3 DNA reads TGTGCCAGCAGCCCACAGGGGCGAGGAAACACCATATATTTT.

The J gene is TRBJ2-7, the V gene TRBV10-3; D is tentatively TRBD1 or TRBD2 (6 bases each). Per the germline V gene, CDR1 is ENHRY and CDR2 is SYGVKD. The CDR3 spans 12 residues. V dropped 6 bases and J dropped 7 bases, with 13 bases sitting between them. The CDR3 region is CAIRGGLREQYF. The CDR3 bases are TGTGCCATCAGAGGGGGGCTTAGGGAGCAGTACTTC.

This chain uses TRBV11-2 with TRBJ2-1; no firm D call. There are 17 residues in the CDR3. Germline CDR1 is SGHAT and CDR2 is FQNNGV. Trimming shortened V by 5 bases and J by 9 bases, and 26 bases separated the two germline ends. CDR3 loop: CASSPTQGGSGSGEQFF. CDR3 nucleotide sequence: TGTGCCAGCAGCCCGACCCAAGGTGGGTCCGGGTCGGGTGAGCAGTTCTTC.

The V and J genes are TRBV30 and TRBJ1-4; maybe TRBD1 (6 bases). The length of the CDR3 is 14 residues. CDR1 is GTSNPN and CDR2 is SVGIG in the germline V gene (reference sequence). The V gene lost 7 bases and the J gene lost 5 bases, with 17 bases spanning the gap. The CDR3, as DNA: TGTGCCTTTGAAGCGGGGGGCAAAAATGAAAAACTGTTTTTT. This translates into CAFEAGGKNEKLFF.

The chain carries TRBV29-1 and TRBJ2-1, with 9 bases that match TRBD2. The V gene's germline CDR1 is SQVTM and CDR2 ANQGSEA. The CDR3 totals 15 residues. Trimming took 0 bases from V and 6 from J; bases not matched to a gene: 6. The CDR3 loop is CSVEDPSGRINEQFF. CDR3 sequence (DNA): TGCAGCGTTGAAGATCCAAGCGGGAGGATCAATGAGCAGTTCTTC.